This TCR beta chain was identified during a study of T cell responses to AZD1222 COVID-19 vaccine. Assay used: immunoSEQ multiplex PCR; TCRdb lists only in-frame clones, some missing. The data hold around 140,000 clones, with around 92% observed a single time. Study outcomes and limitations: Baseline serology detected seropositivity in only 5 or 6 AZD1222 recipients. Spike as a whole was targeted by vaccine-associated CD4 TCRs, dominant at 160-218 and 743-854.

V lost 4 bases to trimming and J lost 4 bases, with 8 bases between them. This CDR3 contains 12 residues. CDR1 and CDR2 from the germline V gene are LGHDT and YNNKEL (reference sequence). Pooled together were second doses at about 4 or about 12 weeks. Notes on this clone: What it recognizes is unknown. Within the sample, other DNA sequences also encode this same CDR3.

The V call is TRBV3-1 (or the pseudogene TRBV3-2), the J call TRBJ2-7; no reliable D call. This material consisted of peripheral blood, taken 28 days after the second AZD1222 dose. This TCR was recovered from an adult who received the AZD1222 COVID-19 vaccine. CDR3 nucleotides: TGTGCCAGCAGCCTCGGCTCGTACGAGCAGTACTTC. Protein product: CASSLGSYEQYF.